Following are 2 T cell receptor beta chains from one sample sequenced in a study of cytomegalovirus exposure and HLA in healthy donors. PCR used 60 Vbeta primers and 13 Jbeta primers. Only in-frame clones appear in the TCRdb table, and some are missing; sequencing was by immunoSEQ multiplex PCR. This sample contains 29,000 or so clones. Sequencing was carried out using PBMCs. The receptor source for this set is a man aged 25 to 45 in good health and CMV-seronegative.

The rearrangement links TRBV7-9 to TRBJ2-5, with 7 nucleotides matching TRBD2. V trimming: 5 bases; J trimming: 1 base; junction bases outside the gene matches: 4. Germline V lookup: CDR1 SEHNR, CDR2 FQNEAQ (reference sequence). This CDR3 region has 14 residues. The DNA for the CDR3 is TGTGCCAGCAGCCCTCGGGGGGTCCAAGAGACCCAGTACTTC. This codes for CASSPRGVQETQYF.

This chain uses TRBV5-1 with TRBJ1-3, with 11 bases identical to TRBD1. The germline V gene has CDR1 SGHRS and CDR2 YFSETQ. The CDR3 is 16 amino acids. The V segment lost 0 bases and the J segment 5 bases; nucleotides outside the gene matches: 4. CDR3: CASSLDGQGARNTIYF. CDR3 DNA: TGCGCCAGCAGCTTGGATGGACAGGGGGCGCGAAACACCATATATTTT.